This section outlines one T cell receptor (beta chain) sequence together with its context. The repertoire was sequenced with immunoSEQ multiplex PCR; TCRdb's copy has only in-frame clones and lacks some. The profile shows 57,000 or so clones, approximately 95% of them singletons. The data were taken from a study of siplizumab effects on memory and regulatory T cells. V lost 3 bases to trimming and J lost 4 bases, with 16 bases between them. The germline CDR1 and CDR2 sequences are MGHRA and YSYEKL. The CDR3 is made up of 16 amino acids. The sequenced material came from CD8+ T cells sorted from blood. The chain recombines TRBV4-1 with TRBJ1-3; a weak D match, TRBD1 (5 bases). This receptor was obtained from a human donor in good health. The CDR3 nucleotides read TGCGCCAGCAGCCAGTACCCCCGGGGCCCCGGAAACACCATATATTTT. This sequence encodes CASSQYPRGPGNTIYF.